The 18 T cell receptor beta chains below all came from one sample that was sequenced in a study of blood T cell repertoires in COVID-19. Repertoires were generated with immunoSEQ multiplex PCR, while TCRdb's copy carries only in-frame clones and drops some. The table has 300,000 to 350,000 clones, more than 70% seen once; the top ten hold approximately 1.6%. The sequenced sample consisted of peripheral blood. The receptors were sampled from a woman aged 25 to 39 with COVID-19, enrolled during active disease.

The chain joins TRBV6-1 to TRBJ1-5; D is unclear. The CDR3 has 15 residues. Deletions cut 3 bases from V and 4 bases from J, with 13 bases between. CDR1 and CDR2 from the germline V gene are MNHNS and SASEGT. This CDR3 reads CASSEGQMKNQPQHF. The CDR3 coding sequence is TGTGCCAGCAGTGAGGGCCAGATGAAAAATCAGCCCCAGCATTTT.

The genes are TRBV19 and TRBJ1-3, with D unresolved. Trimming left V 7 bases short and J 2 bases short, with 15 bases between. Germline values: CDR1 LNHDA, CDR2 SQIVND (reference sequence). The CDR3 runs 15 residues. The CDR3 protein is CASMPRGRAGNTIYF. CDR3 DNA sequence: TGTGCCAGTATGCCCAGAGGCCGGGCTGGAAACACCATATATTTT.

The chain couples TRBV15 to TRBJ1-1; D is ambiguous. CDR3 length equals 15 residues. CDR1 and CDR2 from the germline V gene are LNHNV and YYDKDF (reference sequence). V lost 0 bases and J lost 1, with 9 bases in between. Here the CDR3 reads CATSRDGRRNTEAFF. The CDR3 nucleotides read TGTGCCACCAGCAGAGATGGAAGGAGGAACACTGAAGCTTTCTTT.

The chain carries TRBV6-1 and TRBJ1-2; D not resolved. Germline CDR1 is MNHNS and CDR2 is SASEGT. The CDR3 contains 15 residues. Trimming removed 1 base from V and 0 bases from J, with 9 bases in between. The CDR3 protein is CASSEGAIANYGYTF. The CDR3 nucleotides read TGTGCCAGCAGTGAAGGTGCCATAGCTAACTATGGCTACACCTTC.

CDR3 in amino acids: CASSFGNRAKETQYF. The CDR3 coding sequence is TGTGCCAGCAGCTTTGGAAACAGGGCAAAAGAGACCCAGTACTTC. The chain combines TRBV11-3 with TRBJ2-5; weak D call: TRBD1 (6 bases). Trimming left V 3 bases short and J 3 bases short, with 14 bases between. The CDR3 sequence is 15 residues long. Germline V gene sequence: CDR1 SGHNT, CDR2 YENEEA.

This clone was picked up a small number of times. The CDR3 DNA sequence: TGTGCCAGCAGTGAACCCGACAGGACAAATTCACCCCTCCACTTT. Its translation is CASSEPDRTNSPLHF. The V call is TRBV25-1, the J call TRBJ1-6, with a tentative D call TRBD1 (6 bases). Trimming stripped 2 bases from V and 7 bases from J, with 12 bases between. Germline CDR1 and CDR2: MGHDK and SYGVNS. The CDR3 is 15 amino acids.

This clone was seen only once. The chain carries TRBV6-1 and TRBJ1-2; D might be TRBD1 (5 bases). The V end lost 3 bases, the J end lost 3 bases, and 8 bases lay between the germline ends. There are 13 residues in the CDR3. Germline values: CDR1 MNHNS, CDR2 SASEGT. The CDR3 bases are TGTGCCAGCAGTGACCAGGGATACTATGGCTACACCTTC. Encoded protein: CASSDQGYYGYTF.

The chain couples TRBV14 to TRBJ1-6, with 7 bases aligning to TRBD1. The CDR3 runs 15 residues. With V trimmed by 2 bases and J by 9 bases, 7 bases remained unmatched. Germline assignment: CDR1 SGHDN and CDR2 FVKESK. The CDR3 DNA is TGTGCCAGCAGCCAACAGACAGGGAGGACTTCACCCCTCCACTTT. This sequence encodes CASSQQTGRTSPLHF.

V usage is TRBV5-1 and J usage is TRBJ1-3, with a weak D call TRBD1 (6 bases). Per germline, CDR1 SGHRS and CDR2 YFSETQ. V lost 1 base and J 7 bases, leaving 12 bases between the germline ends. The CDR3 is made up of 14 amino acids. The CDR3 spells CASSLNRGANTIYF. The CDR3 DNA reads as TGCGCCAGCAGCTTGAACCGGGGGGCGAACACCATATATTTT.

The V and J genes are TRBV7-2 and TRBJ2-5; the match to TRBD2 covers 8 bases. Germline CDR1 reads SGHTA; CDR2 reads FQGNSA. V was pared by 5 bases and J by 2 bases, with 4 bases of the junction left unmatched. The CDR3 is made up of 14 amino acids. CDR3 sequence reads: CASSRSGGQETQYF. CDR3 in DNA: TGTGCCAGCAGCCGCTCGGGGGGGCAAGAGACCCAGTACTTC.

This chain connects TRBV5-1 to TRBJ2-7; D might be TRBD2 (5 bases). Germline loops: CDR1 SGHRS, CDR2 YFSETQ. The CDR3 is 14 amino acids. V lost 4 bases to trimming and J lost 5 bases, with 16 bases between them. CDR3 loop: CASSPGSPNDEQYF. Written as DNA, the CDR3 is TGCGCCAGCAGCCCGGGATCCCCAAACGACGAGCAGTACTTC.

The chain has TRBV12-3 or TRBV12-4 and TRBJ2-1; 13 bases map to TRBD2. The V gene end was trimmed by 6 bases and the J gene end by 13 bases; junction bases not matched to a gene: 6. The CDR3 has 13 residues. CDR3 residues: CASSRTSGGPQFF. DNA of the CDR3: TGTGCCAGCAGCCGGACTAGCGGGGGCCCACAGTTCTTC.

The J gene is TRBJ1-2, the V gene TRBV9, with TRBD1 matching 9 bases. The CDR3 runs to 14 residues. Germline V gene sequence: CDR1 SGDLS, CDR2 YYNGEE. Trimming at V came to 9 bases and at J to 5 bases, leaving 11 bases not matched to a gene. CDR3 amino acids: CATSRQGGLYGYTF. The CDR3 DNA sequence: TGTGCCACCTCCCGACAGGGGGGCTTATATGGCTACACCTTC.

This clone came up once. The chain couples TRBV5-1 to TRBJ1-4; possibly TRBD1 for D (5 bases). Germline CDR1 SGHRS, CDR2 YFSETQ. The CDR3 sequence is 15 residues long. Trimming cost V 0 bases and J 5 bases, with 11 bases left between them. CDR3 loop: CASSLGSGKNEKLFF. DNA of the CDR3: TGCGCCAGCAGCTTGGGGTCAGGGAAAAATGAAAAACTGTTTTTT. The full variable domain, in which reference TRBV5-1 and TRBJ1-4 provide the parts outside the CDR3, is KAGVTQTPRYLIKTRGQQVTLSCSPISGHRSVSWYQQTPGQGLQFLFEYFSETQRNKGNFPGRFSGRQFSNSRSEMNVSTLELGDSALYLCASSLGSGKNEKLFFGSGTQLSVL.

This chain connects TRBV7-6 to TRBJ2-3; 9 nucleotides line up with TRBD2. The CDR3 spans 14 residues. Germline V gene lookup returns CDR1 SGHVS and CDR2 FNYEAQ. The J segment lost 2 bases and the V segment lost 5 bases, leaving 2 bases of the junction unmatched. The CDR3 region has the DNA TGTGCCAGCAGCCCGGGACTAGCCACAGATACGCAGTATTTT. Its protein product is CASSPGLATDTQYF. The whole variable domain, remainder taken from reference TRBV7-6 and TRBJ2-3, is GAGVSQSPRYKVTKRGQDVALRCDPISGHVSLYWYRQALGQGPEFLTYFNYEAQQDKSGLPNDRFSAERPEGSISTLTIQRTEQRDSAMYRCASSPGLATDTQYFGPGTRLTVL.

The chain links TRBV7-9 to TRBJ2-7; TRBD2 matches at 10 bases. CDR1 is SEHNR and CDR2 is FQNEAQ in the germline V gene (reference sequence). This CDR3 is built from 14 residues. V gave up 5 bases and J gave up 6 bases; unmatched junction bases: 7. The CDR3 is CASSLGGLASEQYF. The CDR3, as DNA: TGTGCCAGCAGCCTAGGGGGACTAGCGTCCGAGCAGTACTTC.

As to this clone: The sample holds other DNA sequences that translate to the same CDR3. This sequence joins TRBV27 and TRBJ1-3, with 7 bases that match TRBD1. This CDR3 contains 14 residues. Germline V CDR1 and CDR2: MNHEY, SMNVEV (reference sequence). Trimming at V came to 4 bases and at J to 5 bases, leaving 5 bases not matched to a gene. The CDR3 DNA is TGTGCCAGCAGTTCCGGGACAGCTCGAAACACCATATATTTT. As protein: CASSSGTARNTIYF.

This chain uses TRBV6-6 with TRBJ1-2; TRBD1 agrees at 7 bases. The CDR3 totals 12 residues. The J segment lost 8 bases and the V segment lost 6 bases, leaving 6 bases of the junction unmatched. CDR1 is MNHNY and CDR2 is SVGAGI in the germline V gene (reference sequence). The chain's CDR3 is CASSPTGNGYTF. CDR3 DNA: TGTGCCAGCAGCCCGACAGGGAACGGCTACACCTTC.